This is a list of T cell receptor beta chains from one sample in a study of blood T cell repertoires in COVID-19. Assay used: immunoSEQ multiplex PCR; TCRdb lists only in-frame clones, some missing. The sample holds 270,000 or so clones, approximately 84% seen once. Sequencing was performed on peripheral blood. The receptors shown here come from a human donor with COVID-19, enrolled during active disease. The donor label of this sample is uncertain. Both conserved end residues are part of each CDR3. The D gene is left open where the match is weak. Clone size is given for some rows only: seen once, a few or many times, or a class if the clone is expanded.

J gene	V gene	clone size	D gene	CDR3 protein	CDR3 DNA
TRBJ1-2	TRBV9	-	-	CASSVVGGPGGYTF	TGTGCCAGCAGCGTAGTCGGGGGTCCGGGCGGCTACACCTTC
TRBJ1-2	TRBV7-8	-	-	CASSPRWAGNYGYTF	TGTGCCAGCAGCCCCAGGTGGGCAGGGAACTATGGCTACACCTTC
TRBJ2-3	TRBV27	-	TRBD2	CASSPNSGRAADTQYF	TGTGCCAGCAGTCCCAATAGCGGGAGAGCGGCAGATACGCAGTATTTT
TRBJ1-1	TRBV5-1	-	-	CASRIQALNTEAFF	TGCGCCAGCAGAATACAGGCATTGAACACTGAAGCTTTCTTT
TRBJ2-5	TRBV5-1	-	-	CASRGGQLQETQYF	TGCGCCAGCAGGGGGGGGCAGCTTCAAGAGACCCAGTACTTC
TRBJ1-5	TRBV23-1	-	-	CASSQKEKEATGPNQPQHF	TGCGCCAGCAGTCAAAAAGAAAAGGAAGCGACAGGACCCAATCAGCCCCAGCATTTT
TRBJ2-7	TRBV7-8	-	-	CASSLERWQGSSYEQYF	TGTGCCAGCAGCTTAGAGCGGTGGCAGGGGAGCTCCTACGAGCAGTACTTC
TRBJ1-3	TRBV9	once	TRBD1	CASSVGTGSTIYF	TGTGCCAGCAGCGTAGGGACAGGCTCCACCATATATTTT
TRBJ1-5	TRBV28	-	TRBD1	CASRGTGAFQPQHF	TGTGCCAGCAGAGGGACAGGTGCGTTTCAGCCCCAGCATTTT
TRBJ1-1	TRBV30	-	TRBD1	CAWSDHRTGGNTEAFF	TGTGCCTGGAGCGACCATAGGACAGGGGGCAACACTGAAGCTTTCTTT
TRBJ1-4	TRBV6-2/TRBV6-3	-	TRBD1	CASSFGQVGEKLFF	TGTGCCAGCAGCTTCGGACAGGTTGGAGAAAAACTGTTTTTT
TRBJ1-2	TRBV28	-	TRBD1	CASSLAGQDNYGYTF	TGTGCCAGCAGTCTCGCGGGACAGGATAACTATGGCTACACCTTC
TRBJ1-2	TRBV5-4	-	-	CASSSPTDTNYGYTF	TGTGCCAGCAGCTCCCCGACAGATACAAACTATGGCTACACCTTC
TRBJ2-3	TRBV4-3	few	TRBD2	CASSMSSGTQDTQYF	TGCGCCAGCAGTATGAGTAGCGGGACACAAGATACGCAGTATTTT
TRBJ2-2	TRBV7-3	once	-	CASSLNGRGNTGELFF	TGTGCCAGCAGCTTAAACGGAAGAGGGAACACCGGGGAGCTGTTTTTT
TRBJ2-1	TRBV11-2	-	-	CASSRAQAGYNEQFF	TGTGCCAGCAGCCGGGCCCAGGCGGGTTACAATGAGCAGTTCTTC
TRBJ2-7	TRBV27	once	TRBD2	CASSLWGGASGRSEQYF	TGTGCCAGCAGTTTATGGGGTGGGGCTAGCGGGAGATCCGAGCAGTACTTC
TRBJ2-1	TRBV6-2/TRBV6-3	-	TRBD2	CASSYSTSGSNEQFF	TGTGCCAGCAGTTACTCTACTAGCGGGAGTAATGAGCAGTTCTTC
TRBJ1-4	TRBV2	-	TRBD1	CASSLLGQEAHNLIF	TGTGCCAGCAGTCTCCTGGGACAGGAGGCCCATAATTTGATTTTT
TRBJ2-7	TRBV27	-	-	CASSLNGQWTGQYF	TGTGCCAGCAGTTTAAACGGACAGTGGACGGGGCAGTACTTC
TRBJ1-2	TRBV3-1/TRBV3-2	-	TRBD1	CASSQVGTGGEYGYTF	TGTGCCAGCAGCCAAGTCGGGACAGGGGGCGAGTATGGCTACACCTTC
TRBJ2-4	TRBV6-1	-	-	CASSERQGGKNIQYF	TGTGCCAGCAGTGAAAGGCAGGGGGGAAAAAACATTCAGTACTTC
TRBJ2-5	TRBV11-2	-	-	CASSWTEGETQYF	TGTGCCAGCAGCTGGACAGAGGGAGAGACCCAGTACTTC
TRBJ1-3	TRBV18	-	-	CASSPEVGTGNTIYF	TGTGCCAGCTCACCAGAGGTCGGGACTGGAAACACCATATATTTT
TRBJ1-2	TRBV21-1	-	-	CASTTDRGQDFNYGYTF	TGTGCCAGCACCACCGACAGGGGGCAAGACTTTAACTATGGCTACACCTTC
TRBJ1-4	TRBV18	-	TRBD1	CASSVDRVANEKLFF	TGTGCCAGCTCAGTGGACAGGGTTGCTAATGAAAAACTGTTTTTT
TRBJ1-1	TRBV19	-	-	CASRTKGGTEAFF	TGTGCCAGTAGAACCAAGGGAGGCACTGAAGCTTTCTTT
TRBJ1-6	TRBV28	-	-	CASSWLKGGSPLHF	TGTGCCAGCAGTTGGCTTAAAGGCGGTTCACCCCTCCACTTT
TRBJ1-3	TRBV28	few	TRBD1	CASSEGTGPSGNTIYF	TGTGCCAGCAGCGAAGGGACAGGGCCCTCTGGAAACACCATATATTTT
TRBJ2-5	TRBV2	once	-	CASSIAVQETQYF	TGTGCCAGCAGTATCGCGGTCCAAGAGACCCAGTACTTC
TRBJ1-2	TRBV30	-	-	CAWSRGGYGYTF	TGTGCCTGGAGTCGGGGTGGGTATGGCTACACCTTC
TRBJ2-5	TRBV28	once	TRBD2	CASSLPSGPIRTQYF	TGTGCCAGCAGTTTACCTAGCGGTCCAATAAGGACCCAGTACTTC
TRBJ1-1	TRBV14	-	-	CASSHRRGAGDTEAFF	TGTGCCAGCAGCCACCGAAGGGGGGCGGGGGACACTGAAGCTTTCTTT
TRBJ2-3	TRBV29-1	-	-	CSVEESGGTDTQYF	TGCAGCGTTGAAGAATCGGGGGGCACAGATACGCAGTATTTT
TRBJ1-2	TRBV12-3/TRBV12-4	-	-	CASTGGIGYTF	TGTGCCAGCACCGGGGGGATTGGCTACACCTTC
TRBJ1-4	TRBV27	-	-	CASTPSGLGKLFF	TGTGCCAGCACCCCCTCAGGTTTGGGAAAACTGTTTTTT
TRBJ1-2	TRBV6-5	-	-	CASHTGVSYGYTF	TGTGCCAGCCACACCGGGGTCTCCTATGGCTACACCTTC
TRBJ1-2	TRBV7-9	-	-	CASSLVAGNYGYTF	TGTGCCAGCAGCTTAGTTGCCGGTAACTATGGCTACACCTTC
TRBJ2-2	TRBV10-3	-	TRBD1	CAISRGTGATGELFF	TGTGCCATCAGTCGGGGGACAGGGGCCACCGGGGAGCTGTTTTTT
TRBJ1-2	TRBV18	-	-	CASSEQGEGYTF	TGTGCCAGCTCAGAACAGGGAGAGGGCTACACCTTC
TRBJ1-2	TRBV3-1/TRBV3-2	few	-	CASSPPFTTGSANYGYTF	TGTGCCAGCAGTCCTCCGTTCACTACAGGGTCCGCTAACTATGGCTACACCTTC
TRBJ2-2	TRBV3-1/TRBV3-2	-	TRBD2	CASSHIAGGPPNTGELFF	TGTGCCAGCAGTCATATAGCGGGAGGCCCTCCGAACACCGGGGAGCTGTTTTTT
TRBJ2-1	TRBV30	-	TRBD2	CAWSVRFLHLSSGSGNEQFF	TGTGCCTGGAGTGTAAGGTTTTTACATCTTTCTAGCGGGAGTGGGAATGAGCAGTTCTTC
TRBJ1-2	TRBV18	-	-	CASSPGTGDSGGYTF	TGTGCCAGCTCACCAGGAACAGGTGATTCCGGAGGCTACACCTTC
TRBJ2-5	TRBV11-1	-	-	CASSLAGETQYF	TGTGCCAGCAGCTTGGCAGGGGAGACCCAGTACTTC
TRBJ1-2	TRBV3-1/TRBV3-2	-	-	CASSQDLAVTYGYTF	TGTGCCAGCAGCCAAGATTTGGCAGTTACCTATGGCTACACCTTC
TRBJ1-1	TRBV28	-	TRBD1	CASSTRDRMNTEAFF	TGTGCCAGCAGTACCCGGGACAGGATGAACACTGAAGCTTTCTTT
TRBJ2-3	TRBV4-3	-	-	CASSQERPSTDTQYF	TGCGCCAGCAGCCAAGAGCGCCCTAGCACAGATACGCAGTATTTT
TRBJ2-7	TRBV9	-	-	CASSYSYEQYF	TGTGCCAGCAGCTACTCCTACGAGCAGTACTTC
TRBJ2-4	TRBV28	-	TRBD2	CASSYGGEGKNIQYF	TGTGCCAGCAGTTACGGGGGGGAGGGCAAAAACATTCAGTACTTC
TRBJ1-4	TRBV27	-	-	CASSSQGFVRKLFF	TGTGCCAGCAGTTCCCAGGGTTTTGTGAGGAAACTGTTTTTT